A selection of T cell receptor beta chains follows, all from one sample in a study of radiotherapy plus CTLA-4 blockade in lung cancer. Only in-frame clones appear in the TCRdb table, and some are missing; sequencing was by immunoSEQ multiplex PCR. The data show about 97,000 clones, about 70% seen once. The specimen comprised peripheral blood, sampled from a patient treated with radiotherapy plus ipilimumab. These receptors came from a human donor with non-small cell lung cancer who had a partial response to radiotherapy plus ipilimumab. Some clones in this sample may be carry-over from other donors' samples. The CDR3 runs from the conserved cysteine through the conserved F or W. The order of the fields is V gene, clone size, J gene, D gene, CDR3 protein, CDR3 DNA. D genes are given only for firm matches. Size tells how often a clone was seen (once, few, many) or the class of an expanded clone, and some rows leave it out.

TRBV28	-	TRBJ1-2	-	CASREQGGGYTF	TGTGCCAGCAGGGAACAGGGAGGGGGCTACACCTTC
TRBV4-1	-	TRBJ1-2	-	CASRGGWDTADYGYTF	TGCGCCAGCAGGGGGGGGTGGGACACTGCTGACTATGGCTACACCTTC
TRBV28	few	TRBJ2-7	TRBD1	CASSFPRDRGSSEQYF	TGTGCCAGCAGTTTTCCCCGGGACAGGGGATCCTCCGAGCAGTACTTC
TRBV27	-	TRBJ2-7	TRBD1	CASSLRPGTGKGSYEQYF	TGTGCCAGCAGTTTACGCCCCGGGACAGGGAAAGGGTCCTACGAGCAGTACTTC
TRBV28	few	TRBJ1-4	-	CASSVDSSREKLFF	TGTGCCAGCAGTGTGGACAGCAGTCGGGAAAAACTGTTTTTT
TRBV6-5	-	TRBJ2-7	TRBD2	CASRSLAGPRYEQYF	TGTGCCAGCAGATCCTTAGCGGGCCCCCGCTACGAGCAGTACTTC
TRBV27	-	TRBJ2-3	-	CASSTPRGTSTDTQYF	TGTGCCAGCAGCACACCCCGCGGGACTAGCACAGATACGCAGTATTTT
TRBV7-8	-	TRBJ2-7	-	CASKPRSPRSEQYF	TGTGCCAGCAAGCCGCGGTCACCTAGGTCCGAGCAGTACTTC
TRBV4-1	-	TRBJ1-1	-	CASSQPSRGGNTEAFF	TGCGCCAGCAGCCAACCGTCACGAGGGGGGAACACTGAAGCTTTCTTT
TRBV10-3	-	TRBJ1-1	TRBD1	CASRGHLEAFF	TGTGCCAGCAGGGGGCATCTTGAAGCTTTCTTT
TRBV5-6	-	TRBJ2-5	-	CASSSPPREGETQYF	TGTGCCAGCAGCTCTCCCCCGCGGGAAGGAGAGACCCAGTACTTC
TRBV19	-	TRBJ2-7	TRBD2	CASTPAGALAEQYF	TGTGCCAGTACTCCAGCGGGAGCCCTGGCCGAGCAGTACTTC
TRBV6-1	once	TRBJ2-7	TRBD1	CASSPPGTGAYEQYF	TGTGCCAGCAGTCCCCCCGGGACAGGGGCCTACGAGCAGTACTTC
TRBV5-1	-	TRBJ2-5	TRBD1	CASSPRDRDQETQYF	TGCGCCAGCAGCCCCCGGGACAGGGATCAAGAGACCCAGTACTTC
TRBV19	-	TRBJ2-6	-	CASSIAVSGANVLTF	TGTGCCAGTAGTATAGCAGTATCGGGGGCCAACGTCCTGACTTTC
TRBV9	few	TRBJ2-6	-	CASSPRGSLGANVLTF	TGTGCCAGCAGCCCACGTGGTAGCCTCGGGGCCAACGTCCTGACTTTC
TRBV5-4	-	TRBJ1-2	TRBD1	CASSSRDRGRRNYGYTF	TGTGCCAGCAGCTCCCGGGACAGGGGCCGCCGCAACTATGGCTACACCTTC
TRBV30	-	TRBJ1-4	-	CAWGQTTNEKLFF	TGTGCCTGGGGACAGACAACTAATGAAAAACTGTTTTTT
TRBV29-1	-	TRBJ2-1	-	CSVARANEQFF	TGCAGCGTTGCGCGAGCGAATGAGCAGTTCTTC
TRBV7-2	-	TRBJ2-1	TRBD2	CASSRAGGRFEQFF	TGTGCCAGCAGCCGGGCGGGAGGAAGATTTGAGCAGTTCTTC
TRBV5-5	-	TRBJ2-3	TRBD2	CASSSKRGGRTDTQYF	TGTGCCAGCAGTTCTAAGCGGGGGGGCCGCACAGATACGCAGTATTTT
TRBV5-1	-	TRBJ2-1	-	CASTPTESSYNEQFF	TGCGCCAGCACCCCTACCGAGAGCTCCTACAATGAGCAGTTCTTC
TRBV10-3	-	TRBJ2-7	-	CAISDAGTYVKQYF	TGTGCCATCAGTGACGCGGGGACCTACGTGAAGCAGTACTTC
TRBV15	-	TRBJ2-3	-	CATSRGTTFGTDTQYF	TGTGCCACCAGCAGAGGGACTACATTCGGCACAGATACGCAGTATTTT
TRBV11-3	-	TRBJ2-1	TRBD2	CASSLGGRGYNEQFF	TGTGCCAGCAGCTTAGGCGGGAGAGGGTACAATGAGCAGTTCTTC
TRBV6-5	-	TRBJ2-3	-	CASSLSEHSTDTQYF	TGTGCCAGCAGTCTCTCGGAGCACAGCACAGATACGCAGTATTTT
TRBV11-1	once	TRBJ1-1	TRBD1	CASSLFTTGGTEAFF	TGTGCCAGCAGCTTATTCACAACAGGGGGCACTGAAGCTTTCTTT
TRBV10-3	few	TRBJ1-1	-	CAISDQGRNTEAFF	TGTGCCATCAGCGATCAGGGTAGAAACACTGAAGCTTTCTTT
TRBV15	-	TRBJ1-1	-	CATSRQGENTEAFF	TGTGCCACCAGCAGACAGGGTGAGAACACTGAAGCTTTCTTT
TRBV6-6	-	TRBJ1-5	TRBD1	CASRGQGWNQPQHF	TGTGCCAGCAGGGGACAGGGGTGGAATCAGCCCCAGCATTTT
TRBV13	-	TRBJ2-3	TRBD2	CASSSGGRVTDTQYF	TGTGCCAGCAGCTCGGGGGGGCGGGTCACAGATACGCAGTATTTT
TRBV5-4	-	TRBJ2-7	TRBD1	CASSPGQGVAYEQYF	TGTGCCAGCAGTCCGGGACAGGGGGTTGCCTACGAGCAGTACTTC